These 8 T cell receptor beta chains originate from one sample sequenced in a study of cytomegalovirus exposure and HLA in healthy donors. Produced via immunoSEQ multiplex PCR; TCRdb's table is partial and in-frame only. The profile shows over 250,000 clones, approximately 86% of them singletons. The specimen sequenced was PBMCs. The receptors were gathered from a woman aged 25 to 39 in good health and CMV-seropositive.

V and J are TRBV2 and TRBJ2-3; tentative D call: TRBD2 (6 bases). Germline-derived CDR1 and CDR2 are SNHLY and FYNNEI. Trimming removed 5 bases from V and 4 bases from J, with 19 bases in between. The CDR3 has 16 amino acids. The CDR3 DNA reads TGTGCCAGCAGTCCCCTCAATACCGGAGGGGCAGATACGCAGTATTTT. Residues: CASSPLNTGGADTQYF.

This chain joins TRBV20-1 and TRBJ1-2; 7 bases are a match to TRBD1. Germline values: CDR1 DFQATT, CDR2 SNEGSKA (reference sequence). The length of the CDR3 is 11 residues. V shed 8 bases, J shed 4 bases, and the junction held 4 bases outside the gene matches. The DNA of the CDR3 is TGCAGTTACAGGGGACCCTATGGCTACACCTTC. This gives the protein CSYRGPYGYTF.

V and J are TRBV5-4 and TRBJ2-1, with 14 bases aligning to TRBD2. The CDR3 spans 14 residues. Germline CDR1 and CDR2: SGHNT and YYREEE (reference sequence). The ends lost 4 bases at V and 9 bases at J; junction bases unmatched: 3. The CDR3 region is CASSAGLAGAEQFF. DNA for the CDR3: TGTGCCAGCAGCGCGGGACTAGCGGGGGCTGAGCAGTTCTTC.

CDR3 sequence (DNA): TGTGCCTGGAGTCTCTCCTACGAGCAGTTCTTC. Residues: CAWSLSYEQFF. V gene TRBV30 combines with J gene TRBJ2-1, with D unresolved. V was shortened by 2 bases and J by 10 bases, with 9 bases between the two germline ends. CDR1 GTSNPN and CDR2 SVGIG come from the germline V gene (reference sequence). This CDR3 spans 11 amino acids. Filled out from reference TRBV30 and TRBJ2-1, the complete variable domain reads SQTIHQWPATLVQPVGSPLSLECTVEGTSNPNLYWYRQAAGRGLQLLFYSVGIGQISSEVPQNLSASRPQDRQFILSSKKLLLSDSGFYLCAWSLSYEQFFGPGTRLTVL.

The CDR3 DNA is TGTGCCAGCAGCGTAGTACCGGGAGATACGCAGTATTTT. This gives the protein CASSVVPGDTQYF. V usage is TRBV9 and J usage is TRBJ2-3; no firm D call. V was pared by 0 bases and J by 5 bases, with 7 bases between. Per the germline V gene, CDR1 is SGDLS and CDR2 is YYNGEE. The CDR3 is 13 amino acids. Together with reference TRBV9 and TRBJ2-3, the CDR3 gives the full variable domain: DSGVTQTPKHLITATGQRVTLRCSPRSGDLSVYWYQQSLDQGLQFLIQYYNGEERAKGNILERFSAQQFPDLHSELNLSSLELGDSALYFCASSVVPGDTQYFGPGTRLTVL.

This chain links TRBV9 with TRBJ2-3; 7 bases line up with TRBD2. V was pared by 0 bases and J by 1 base, with 5 bases of the junction left unmatched. From germline, CDR1 is SGDLS and CDR2 YYNGEE. The CDR3 sequence is 16 residues long. In DNA form, the CDR3 reads TGTGCCAGCAGCGTAGGGAGGGCGGGGGGCACAGATACGCAGTATTTT. Protein product: CASSVGRAGGTDTQYF.

The chain uses TRBV15 and TRBJ2-3; 9 positions agree with TRBD2. Germline assignment: CDR1 LNHNV and CDR2 YYDKDF (reference sequence). Unmatched junction bases numbered 11, after V lost 1 base and J lost 3 bases. This CDR3 spans 18 amino acids. CDR3 protein: CATSRGPFIAGVTDTQYF. The DNA of the CDR3 is TGTGCCACCAGCAGAGGTCCTTTTATAGCGGGAGTGACAGATACGCAGTATTTT. The full variable domain, its missing parts supplied by reference TRBV15 and TRBJ2-3, is DAMVIQNPRYQVTQFGKPVTLSCSQTLNHNVMYWYQQKSSQAPKLLFHYYDKDFNNEADTPDNFQSRRPNTSFCFLDIRSPGLGDTAMYLCATSRGPFIAGVTDTQYFGPGTRLTVL.

The chain recombines TRBV4-1 with TRBJ2-2; D uncertain. Germline V gives CDR1 MGHRA, CDR2 YSYEKL. V was trimmed by 4 bases and J by 2 bases, leaving 8 bases between them. CDR3 length: 14 amino acids. The CDR3 nucleotides are TGCGCCAGCAGCCCCAGCAGAAACACCGGGGAGCTGTTTTTT. This translates into CASSPSRNTGELFF.